This entry lists 9 T cell receptor beta chains sequenced from one sample in a study of cytotoxic CD8 clonotypes in ibrutinib-treated CLL. Assay used: immunoSEQ multiplex PCR; TCRdb lists only in-frame clones, some missing. This sample has more than 300,000 clones, with roughly 79% found just once. The sample consisted of PBMCs, taken before ibrutinib treatment. Every receptor here comes from a human donor with chronic lymphocytic leukemia.

This clone was observed at least ten times. The sample carries other DNA sequences with the same CDR3. The rearrangement joins TRBV5-4 to TRBJ2-7; D unclear. CDR3 size: 14 residues. V lost 4 bases, J lost 4 bases, and 15 bases lay in between. Germline V gene sequence: CDR1 SGHNT, CDR2 YYREEE (reference sequence). The CDR3 is CASSQEYGPYEQYF. The CDR3 coding sequence is TGTGCCAGCAGCCAAGAATATGGACCTTACGAGCAGTACTTC.

The chain links TRBV10-1 to TRBJ1-1; 10 bases match TRBD1. The germline CDR1 and CDR2 sequences are WNHNN and SYGVQD (reference sequence). The CDR3 spans 15 residues. J lost 5 bases, V lost 3 bases, and 6 bases had no gene match. CDR3 DNA: TGCGCCAGCAGTGATCCGGACAGGGGGGGAACTGAAGCTTTCTTT. This sequence encodes CASSDPDRGGTEAFF.

This chain connects TRBV29-1 to TRBJ2-7; perhaps D is TRBD1 or TRBD2 (5 bases each). The CDR3 spans 15 residues. The germline gives CDR1 SQVTM, CDR2 ANQGSEA. The ends were cut back, 1 base at V and 2 bases at J, with 15 bases in the middle. The DNA for the CDR3 is TGCAGCGTTGAAGCCGGGCCAGGGAGTCCCTACGAGCAGTACTTC. Translating it yields CSVEAGPGSPYEQYF.

This clone occurred once. The rearrangement uses TRBV2 and TRBJ2-1; 8 nucleotides match TRBD2. Germline lookup yields CDR1 SNHLY and CDR2 FYNNEI. The trim removed 6 bases at V and 7 bases at J, leaving 8 bases unmatched. There are 14 residues in the CDR3. In nucleotides, the CDR3 is TGTGCCAGCAGAGGGACTAGTTTGACGAATGAGCAGTTCTTC. This sequence encodes CASRGTSLTNEQFF.

This chain connects TRBV10-3 to TRBJ2-1, with 8 bases identical to TRBD2. The CDR3 length is 14 residues. Germline V gene data show CDR1 as ENHRY and CDR2 as SYGVKD. Losses at the gene ends were 4 bases for V and 6 bases for J; bases not matched to a gene: 5. CDR3 loop: CAISGLAGLNEQFF. CDR3 bases: TGTGCCATCAGTGGGCTAGCGGGCCTCAATGAGCAGTTCTTC.

The chain combines TRBV5-6 with TRBJ1-5; no firm D call. CDR1 is SGHDT and CDR2 is YYEEEE in the germline V gene. V was trimmed by 0 bases and J by 0 bases, leaving 10 bases between them. This CDR3 spans 16 amino acids. Here the CDR3 DNA reads TGTGCCAGCAGCTTGGGTCCGGGGTATAGCAATCAGCCCCAGCATTTT. The encoded protein is CASSLGPGYSNQPQHF.

This clone is a singleton in its sample. The genes are TRBV2 and TRBJ1-1; no firm D call. There are 16 residues in the CDR3. Between the trimmed V and J ends, which lost 7 bases and 2 bases, there was a span of 20 bases. The germline CDR1 and CDR2 sequences are SNHLY and FYNNEI. The CDR3 sequence: CASNRWQEQKNTEAFF. The CDR3 nucleotides read TGTGCCAGCAACCGGTGGCAGGAGCAGAAAAACACTGAAGCTTTCTTT.

The chain recombines TRBV29-1 with TRBJ2-1; D is ambiguous. CDR1 and CDR2 (germline): SQVTM, ANQGSEA. The ends were cut back, 3 bases at V and 8 bases at J, with 11 bases in the middle. The length of the CDR3 is 12 residues. DNA for the CDR3: TGCAGCGTTGAGGTCCTAGGCTATGAGCAGTTCTTC. Its translation is CSVEVLGYEQFF.

The J gene is TRBJ2-1, the V gene TRBV5-1; 12 bases agree with TRBD1. Per the germline V gene, CDR1 is SGHRS and CDR2 is YFSETQ. The junction had 10 bases not matched to a gene; V was cut back by 3 bases and J by 6 bases. The CDR3 covers 17 residues. The CDR3 loop is CASSSGTGGAVGNEQFF. Written as DNA, the CDR3 is TGCGCCAGCAGCTCCGGGACAGGGGGCGCGGTTGGCAATGAGCAGTTCTTC.